This TCR beta chain was observed in a study of identifying expanded T cells in peripheral blood. Per the germline V gene, CDR1 is MNHEY and CDR2 is SVGAGI. This CDR3 is built from 14 residues. V lost 5 bases, J lost 3 bases, and 14 bases lay in between. Some clones are missing from TCRdb's copy, which holds only in-frame ones; the method was immunoSEQ multiplex PCR. The sample consists of fewer than 110,000 clones, 87% of them appearing once. Input material: blood. The rearrangement uses TRBV6-5 and TRBJ2-7, with a weak D call TRBD2 (6 bases). This receptor was obtained from a person between 18 and 69 years old in good health. The DNA of the CDR3 is TGTGCCAGCAGTCCTTTCGGGACTTACTACGAGCAGTACTTC. Translating it yields CASSPFGTYYEQYF.